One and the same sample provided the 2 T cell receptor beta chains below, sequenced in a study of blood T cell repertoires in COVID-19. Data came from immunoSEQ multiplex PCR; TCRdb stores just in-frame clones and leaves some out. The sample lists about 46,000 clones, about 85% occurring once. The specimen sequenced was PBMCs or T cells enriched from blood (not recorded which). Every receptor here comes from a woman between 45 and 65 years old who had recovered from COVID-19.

Here the CDR3 reads CASSQVGGGNPYEQYF. DNA for the CDR3: TGTGCCAGCAGCCAAGTGGGGGGAGGGAACCCCTACGAGCAGTACTTC. The V call is TRBV3-1 (or the pseudogene TRBV3-2), the J call TRBJ2-7; 7 nucleotides agree with TRBD2. The CDR3 sequence is 16 residues long. Germline V CDR1 and CDR2: LGHDT, YNNKEL (reference sequence). The junction had 8 bases not matched to a gene; V was cut back by 1 base and J by 2 bases.

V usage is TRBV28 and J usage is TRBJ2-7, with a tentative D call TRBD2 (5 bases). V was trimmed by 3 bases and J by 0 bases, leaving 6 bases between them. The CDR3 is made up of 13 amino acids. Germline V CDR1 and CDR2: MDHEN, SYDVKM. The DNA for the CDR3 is TGTGCCAGCAGTTTTGGGAGCTCCTACGAGCAGTACTTC. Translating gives CASSFGSSYEQYF.